The 5 T cell receptor beta chains below were found in one sample sequenced in a study of cytotoxic CD8 clonotypes in ibrutinib-treated CLL. TCRdb's copy holds only in-frame clones and misses some; the assay was immunoSEQ multiplex PCR. This repertoire shows 150,000 or so clones, more than 75% found once; its top ten account for 6% to 9.5%. Material: PBMCs, obtained after 36 months of ibrutinib treatment. These receptors came from a human donor with chronic lymphocytic leukemia.

The chain uses TRBV19 and TRBJ1-4; no reliable D call. The CDR3 totals 15 residues. Germline CDR1 reads LNHDA; CDR2 reads SQIVND (reference sequence). V was pared by 5 bases and J by 8 bases, with 18 bases between. The CDR3 nucleotides are TGTGCCAGTAGTTTGTCTTGGCGGGTAGACGAAAAACTGTTTTTT. Translating gives CASSLSWRVDEKLFF.

The genes are TRBV5-4 and TRBJ1-4, with no clear D. The CDR3 extends over 13 amino acids. The V gene's germline CDR1 is SGHNT and CDR2 YYREEE (reference sequence). The ends were cut back, 2 bases at V and 4 bases at J, with 6 bases in the middle. The CDR3 sequence: CASSFSSNEKLFF. The DNA for the CDR3 is TGTGCCAGCAGCTTCTCCAGTAATGAAAAACTGTTTTTT.

This sequence joins TRBV19 and TRBJ1-2; D is undetermined. Trimming took off 5 bases at V and 4 bases at J, with 11 bases between the two ends. Germline V gene sequence: CDR1 LNHDA, CDR2 SQIVND (reference sequence). The CDR3 is 13 amino acids. CDR3 sequence: CASSHERFYGYTF. The CDR3 DNA reads TGTGCCAGTAGTCATGAGCGTTTCTATGGCTACACCTTC.

The chain combines TRBV30 with TRBJ1-5, with D unclear. CDR3 length: 14 amino acids. In germline, CDR1 is GTSNPN, CDR2 SVGIG (reference sequence). V lost 2 bases, J lost 0 bases, and 8 bases lay in between. CDR3 loop: CAWSLTYSNQPQHF. The DNA of the CDR3 is TGTGCCTGGAGTCTGACGTATAGCAATCAGCCCCAGCATTTT.

The genes are TRBV9 and TRBJ1-2; D not resolved. Per germline, CDR1 SGDLS and CDR2 YYNGEE. This CDR3 region has 15 residues. V lost 1 base and J 0 bases, leaving 10 bases between the germline ends. The CDR3 is CASSVLGAANYGYTF. CDR3 in DNA: TGTGCCAGCAGCGTATTGGGCGCAGCTAACTATGGCTACACCTTC.